Shown below are 8 T cell receptor beta chains from a single sample sequenced in a study of tumor-infiltrating lymphocytes in primary liver carcinoma. It was from 20-30 mg of unsorted bulk tissue that RNA and DNA were co-extracted. Using a constant-region primer together with ProtoScript II reverse transcriptase, TCR beta cDNA was made from around 500 ng of total RNA. Researchers made the TCR beta libraries by running three nested multiplex PCR rounds with slightly modified ARM-PCR. The two initial PCR rounds, around 11 cycles each, used TRBV1-TRBV30 forward and C-beta reverse primers. TCRdb ran MiXCR on the multiplex PCR reads and lists one entry per CDR3 protein. The sample gives fewer than 200,000 distinct CDR3 sequences, around four fifths of which show up once; around 18% is in the top ten. Sequenced material: tumor tissue from primary liver carcinoma. These receptors were taken from a man aged 40-49 years with primary liver carcinoma and hepatitis B virus infection.

The rearrangement uses TRBV11-2 and TRBJ2-2; D ambiguous. The CDR3 loop spans 18 amino acids. Germline-derived CDR1 and CDR2 are SGHAT and FQNNGV. V lost 10 bases and J lost 5, with 29 bases in between. CDR3 protein: CAKIITTTWTVGTGELFF. For the CDR3, the DNA is TGTGCCAAAATCATCACCACTACATGGACGGTGGGGACCGGGGAGCTGTTTTTT.

In DNA form, the CDR3 reads TGTGCCTGGAGCCCCGGGACAGGGTATGGGGCGACAGATACGCAGTATTTT. Encoded protein: CAWSPGTGYGATDTQYF. The rearrangement uses TRBV11-3 and TRBJ2-3; TRBD1 agrees at 9 bases. There are 17 residues in the CDR3. Germline V gene sequence: CDR1 SGHNT, CDR2 YENEEA. V shed 11 bases and J 3 bases; nucleotides not matched to a gene: 18.

The rearrangement joins TRBV6-2 or TRBV6-3 to TRBJ2-7; 9 positions match TRBD1. CDR1 is MNHEY, CDR2 SVGEGT, per germline. V was pared by 6 bases and J by 10 bases, with 13 bases of the junction left unmatched. This CDR3 is built from 14 residues. As DNA, the CDR3 is TGTGCCAGCAGCCTCGGGGACAGGGCCCATGAACAGTACTTC. It is translated as CASSLGDRAHEQYF.

As for this clonotype: Relative to the germline gene, one junction end is altered; a read error may explain this. The DNA of the CDR3 is TGTGCCAGCAGCCTTAGCGGGGTAAACATCGGGGAGATGTTTTTT. Translated, it gives CASSLSGVNIGEMFF. V usage is TRBV11-1 and J usage is TRBJ2-2; 8 bases line up with TRBD2. This CDR3 spans 15 amino acids. The germline V gene has CDR1 SGHAT and CDR2 FQDESV (reference sequence).

As for this clonotype: At one boundary the junction diverges from the germline segment, which might be a read error. The J gene is TRBJ2-3, the V gene TRBV6-1; D is perhaps TRBD1 (6 bases). This CDR3 contains 15 residues. Looked up from germline, CDR1 is MNHNS and CDR2 is SASEGT. CDR3 in amino acids: CASSEAGGGADTKYF. The DNA of the CDR3 is TGTGCCAGCAGCGAAGCTGGGGGCGGAGCAGATACGAAGTATTTT.

Comments on this clonotype: This may arise from a read error, as a much more abundant clone is one base away. This chain joins TRBV30 and TRBJ2-1; D might be TRBD2 (6 bases). The CDR3 sequence is 14 residues long. Trimming took 1 base from V and 7 from J, leaving 14 bases between them. CDR1 is GTSNPN, CDR2 SVGIG, per germline (reference sequence). CDR3 loop: CAWSETIGGNEQFF. The CDR3 DNA sequence: TGTGCCTGGAGTGAGACTATCGGGGGAAATGAGCAGTTCTTC.

As to this clonotype: The junction and the germline gene differ at one end; a read error may be behind it. V gene TRBV6-6 combines with J gene TRBJ1-2; D remains unclear. The CDR3 is 15 amino acids. The germline CDR1 and CDR2 sequences are MNHNY and SVGAGI (reference sequence). The CDR3 DNA follows: TGTGCTAGCAGTCGTGGAATGGGCATTCACTATGGCTACACCTTC. Its translation is CASSRGMGIHYGYTF.

Concerning this clonotype itself: The final CDR3 position lacks the conserved phenylalanine or tryptophan, pointing to a likely read error. The chain carries TRBV6-9 and TRBJ2-2, with D tentatively TRBD1 or TRBD2 (5 bases each). The CDR3 loop spans 13 amino acids. CDR1 is MNHGY and CDR2 is SVAAGI in the germline V gene. DNA of the CDR3: TGTGCCAGCGCCAGGGTGGACACCGGGGAACTGTTTTCT. Translating gives CASARVDTGELFS.